This TCR beta chain was identified in a study of CD8+ T cells in alopecia areata. The treatment is: oral pan-JAK inhibitor, 5-10 mg twice daily. Sampling of alopecia areata patients yielded lesional scalp punch biopsies as well as peripheral blood. Sequencing relied on a cDNA template that was reverse transcribed from extracted RNA. TCRdb's table, derived via immunoSEQ multiplex PCR, lists solely in-frame clones and lacks some. The sample holds roughly 190,000 clones, approximately 61% seen once. Findings and limits, study-wide: Expanded CD8+ clones among the top 100, as well as scalp clonality, were significantly decreased by tofacitinib. Scalp lesions, especially in alopecia totalis/universalis, had higher clonality than normal scalp. Tissue-resident alphabeta T cells belonging to normal skin likewise get sequenced within scalp specimens.

The sample holds one count of this clone. Antigen unknown. This sequence originates from a human donor with alopecia areata. The sequences come from CD4+ T cells sorted from blood, collected at week 24, from a patient treated with tofacitinib.

The CDR3 sequence: CASSRLGQEYGYTF. In DNA form, the CDR3 reads TGCGCCAGCAGCCGCCTTGGACAGGAGTATGGCTACACCTTC. The gene calls are TRBV4-3 and TRBJ1-2; 7 bases align to TRBD1. V shed 4 bases, J shed 5 bases, and the junction held 7 bases outside the gene matches. The CDR3 sequence is 14 residues long. Germline values: CDR1 LGHNA, CDR2 YSLEER.